This TCR beta chain comes out of a study of blood T cell repertoires in COVID-19. Background on the study: Donors in the United States, Italy and Spain gave samples during acute or convalescent COVID-19.

Methods used by the authors: From reference gene primer amplification, estimates of nucleated cell counts were derived. Assay used: immunoSEQ multiplex PCR; TCRdb lists only in-frame clones, some missing. From that table come the V and J calls and clone size; the DNA was used to work out D and trimming. The sample has about 55,000 clones, approximately 85% seen once. V lost 4 bases to trimming and J lost 3 bases, with 16 bases between them. Germline V CDR1 and CDR2: SGHKS, YYEKEE (reference sequence). This CDR3 contains 15 residues. Specimen: peripheral blood. The chain links TRBV5-5 to TRBJ1-2; weak D call: TRBD1 (5 bases). This receptor was identified in a human donor in a cohort sampled during active COVID-19. This CDR3 reads CASSRGGPGDYGYTF. The CDR3 DNA is TGTGCCAGCAGCCGGGGAGGGCCGGGGGACTATGGCTACACCTTC.